A selection of T cell receptor beta chains follows, all from one sample in a study of CD8+CD57+ T cells in acquired aplastic anemia. One entry per CDR3 protein results from TCRdb running MiXCR on the reads. The table includes a few hundred thousand distinct CDR3 sequences, approximately 80% detected once. Sequencing input: sorted CD4+, CD8+, or CD8+CD57+ T cells (not recorded which) from PBMCs. The receptors stem from a human donor with aplastic anemia. The CDR3 runs from the conserved cysteine through the conserved F or W. Fields, in order: clone size, V gene, J gene, CDR3 protein. Not every row has a clone size; where given, it reads once, few, many or a size class.

>-|TRBV7-6|TRBJ2-7
CASSLGFDASFSDQYF
>-|TRBV2|TRBJ1-5
CASSVGGTRNQPLHF
>-|TRBV2|TRBJ2-2
CASSLVGGDLFF
>-|TRBV20-1|TRBJ2-7
CSATSGTGMSEQYF
>-|TRBV28|TRBJ2-7
CASSQGTYEQYF
>-|TRBV24-1|TRBJ2-1
CATRTSGGSDEQFF
>once|TRBV2|TRBJ1-4
CASSNRIVGGEKLFF
>-|TRBV15|TRBJ2-1
CATGRGSDQDEQFF
>-|TRBV27|TRBJ2-3
CASSKLGGPDTQYF
>-|TRBV7-9|TRBJ2-1
CASSSKRSGREDDEQFF
>-|TRBV28|TRBJ2-5
CASSRGQARETQYF
>-|TRBV10-3|TRBJ2-3
CAISERGGHTDTQYF
>-|TRBV25-1|TRBJ1-2
CASSEQGASGYTF
>-|TRBV5-8|TRBJ2-3
CASRQLEADTQYF
>once|TRBV7-3|TRBJ1-4
CASSRGRGDETQFF
>once|TRBV9|TRBJ1-4
CASSVGRGRNQPLF
>-|TRBV7-4|TRBJ2-3
CASSFATGEHTDTF
>-|TRBV7-9|TRBJ2-1
CASSLQRSGASDAQFF
>-|TRBV7-9|TRBJ1-1
CASSLEQPEKTTPFF
>-|TRBV7-9|TRBJ2-3
CASSLVRGALFYYF
>-|TRBV20-1|TRBJ2-7
CSVNGGDKNDF
>-|TRBV13|TRBJ1-2
CASSARGRGLDYGDTF
>-|TRBV7-8|TRBJ2-3
CASSQARGPDKHTQYF
>-|TRBV9|TRBJ1-1
CASSADSASYNSQAFF
>-|TRBV7-3|TRBJ2-5
CASSLAGGYGANEYF
>-|TRBV29-1|TRBJ2-3
CSVEGLAASGNTDTQYF
>-|TRBV9|TRBJ1-1
CASSGGDRQGGSTEAFF
>few|TRBV11-2|TRBJ1-6
CASSWGGGCYNSPLHF
>-|TRBV7-8|TRBJ2-3
CASSLARDPTTHSF
>-|TRBV5-4|TRBJ1-6
CASRDRSGGYNSPLHF
>-|TRBV2|TRBJ2-3
CASEGRERPDTQYF
>-|TRBV7-8|TRBJ1-2
CASSLRDGGSAYAYTF
>-|TRBV2|TRBJ2-2
CASGDGGTGTLFF
>-|TRBV7-9|TRBJ1-2
CASSVQVNRACGYTF
>few|TRBV10-3|TRBJ1-6
CASSDGSYNSPLHF
>-|TRBV19|TRBJ1-1
CASSTQANTEAFF
>once|TRBV7-9|TRBJ2-3
CASSFGRGARDDQYF
>-|TRBV7-6|TRBJ1-2
CASSISVGNEHIF
>-|TRBV19|TRBJ2-3
CASSVGGGDTDKQYF